This T cell receptor beta chain came from a study of shared clonotypes between healthy human individuals. Findings and caveats of the study: Exclusively blood specimens were collected; tissue repertoires likely differ. For sorted subsets, rarefaction showed incomplete sequencing despite large depth.

The protocol was immunoSEQ multiplex PCR, while the TCRdb copy is restricted to in-frame clones and leaves out a portion. This sample has a few million clones; around 90% occur once, and the top ten carry about 0.13%. As concerns this clone: What it binds is not known.

The V gene's germline CDR1 is SGHTA and CDR2 FQGNSA. This CDR3 is 15 amino acids long. V was pared by 4 bases and J by 11 bases, with 20 bases between. The chain combines TRBV7-2 with TRBJ1-4; D is perhaps TRBD1 (5 bases). The receptor comes from a man aged 18 to 35 in good health. The source material was naive CD4+ T cells sorted from blood. Subset denoted: CD45RA+ positively selected. The CDR3 is CASSSTGTLAGKLFF. The DNA of the CDR3 is TGTGCCAGCAGCTCGACCGGGACGCTCGCCGGGAAACTGTTTTTT.